Below are 32 T cell receptor beta chains sequenced from a single sample in a study of blood T cell repertoires in COVID-19. Libraries were prepared by immunoSEQ multiplex PCR; TCRdb keeps only in-frame clonotypes and omits some of them. Among 150,000 to 200,000 clones listed, 80% to 90% were seen once. Sample: peripheral blood. The receptor source for this set is a man in his fifties or sixties with acute or convalescent COVID-19.

The CDR3 loop is CASSWDFPYEQYF. CDR3 DNA: TGTGCCAGCAGCTGGGACTTCCCCTACGAGCAGTACTTC. The chain carries TRBV5-5 and TRBJ2-7, with D maybe TRBD2 (6 bases). The V end was cut by 3 bases, the J end by 2 bases, with 9 bases between. Germline CDR1 SGHKS, CDR2 YYEKEE (reference sequence). CDR3 size: 13 residues.

The V gene is TRBV5-1, the J gene TRBJ1-2; 7 positions agree with TRBD1. Trimming cost V 4 bases and J 2 bases; bases outside gene matches: 8. Germline V gene lookup returns CDR1 SGHRS and CDR2 YFSETQ. The CDR3 length is 15 residues. The DNA of the CDR3 is TGCGCCAGCAGCCTGGAAGGGACAGTCAACTATGGCTACACCTTC. This gives the protein CASSLEGTVNYGYTF.

The gene calls are TRBV7-3 and TRBJ1-5; 8 positions agree with TRBD1. CDR3 length equals 14 residues. CDR1 and CDR2 from the germline V gene are SGHTA and FQGTGA. V shed 5 bases and J 5 bases; nucleotides not matched to a gene: 5. DNA of the CDR3: TGTGCCAGCAGCGTGACAGGGGCCCATCAGCCCCAGCATTTT. Translated: CASSVTGAHQPQHF.

The gene calls are TRBV7-2 and TRBJ2-3, with 13 positions matching TRBD2. CDR1 is SGHTA, CDR2 FQGNSA, per germline. V was pared by 5 bases and J by 3 bases, with 8 bases of the junction left unmatched. This CDR3 contains 17 residues. The DNA of the CDR3 is TGTGCCAGCAGCGCCACTAGCGGGAGGGCACGGACAGATACGCAGTATTTT. Translated, it gives CASSATSGRARTDTQYF.

This chain links TRBV30 with TRBJ1-1; 8 bases map to TRBD1. Germline trimming cut 2 bases from V and 4 bases from J; bases unmatched to any gene: 9. The V gene's germline CDR1 is GTSNPN and CDR2 SVGIG (reference sequence). The CDR3 length is 15 residues. DNA for the CDR3: TGTGCCTGGAGTATCATCCAGGGGGCCGGCACTGAAGCTTTCTTT. This translates into CAWSIIQGAGTEAFF.

V and J are TRBV19 and TRBJ1-1; 8 nucleotides align to TRBD1. V gave up 7 bases and J gave up 0 bases; unmatched junction bases: 10. The CDR3 runs 16 residues. Germline V lookup: CDR1 LNHDA, CDR2 SQIVND (reference sequence). The CDR3 region has the DNA TGTGCCAGTAAGAAGCCGACAGGGGCCTTGAACACTGAAGCTTTCTTT. It encodes CASKKPTGALNTEAFF.

This clone was recorded a few times. The chain recombines TRBV29-1 with TRBJ1-1; no clear D gene. Trimming removed 3 bases from V and 4 bases from J, with 12 bases in between. The CDR3 covers 13 residues. The V gene's germline CDR1 is SQVTM and CDR2 ANQGSEA. In DNA form, the CDR3 reads TGCAGCGTTGAGGGCACTTTTGGCACTGAAGCTTTCTTT. Residues: CSVEGTFGTEAFF.

The chain employs TRBV28 and TRBJ1-5, with a possible D match to TRBD1 (5 bases). Germline V gene lookup returns CDR1 MDHEN and CDR2 SYDVKM. Trimming left V 4 bases short and J 6 bases short, with 7 bases between. The CDR3 runs 12 residues. The CDR3 sequence: CASSSQGQPQHF. The CDR3 region has the DNA TGTGCCAGCAGTTCTCAGGGTCAGCCCCAGCATTTT.

The chain employs TRBV5-1 and TRBJ2-7; D might be TRBD2 (5 bases). The CDR3 has 16 amino acids. Germline CDR1 SGHRS, CDR2 YFSETQ. Between the trimmed V and J ends, which lost 0 bases and 5 bases, there was a span of 18 bases. DNA for the CDR3: TGCGCCAGCAGCTTGGGGTTTGGCGGGCCGGCCAACGAGCAGTACTTC. Translation gives CASSLGFGGPANEQYF.

This clone was counted between two and nine times. The J gene is TRBJ1-4, the V gene TRBV3-1 (or the pseudogene TRBV3-2), with TRBD1 identical over 9 bases. The CDR3 has 14 amino acids. In germline, CDR1 is LGHDT, CDR2 YNNKEL (reference sequence). The J segment lost 7 bases and the V segment lost 4 bases, leaving 4 bases of the junction unmatched. The CDR3 region has the DNA TGTGCCAGCAGCCTGGGACAGGGTCGTGAAAAACTGTTTTTT. Translating gives CASSLGQGREKLFF.

The chain links TRBV7-8 to TRBJ1-2; 9 bases match TRBD1. J gave up 5 bases and V 5 bases, and 9 bases lay outside the gene matches. The CDR3 consists of 15 residues. Germline V CDR1 and CDR2: SGHVS, FQNEAQ. The CDR3 sequence is CASSPETGGRYGYTF. CDR3 DNA sequence: TGTGCCAGCAGCCCTGAGACAGGGGGAAGGTATGGCTACACCTTC.

The chain uses TRBV14 and TRBJ2-1, with 10 bases identical to TRBD1. This CDR3 comprises 14 residues. V dropped 6 bases and J dropped 4; count of bases not matched to a gene: 3. Germline V gene sequence: CDR1 SGHDN, CDR2 FVKESK. The chain's CDR3 is CASRDRGFYNEQFF. CDR3 nucleotide sequence: TGTGCCAGCAGGGACAGGGGGTTTTACAATGAGCAGTTCTTC.

This chain links TRBV6-5 with TRBJ1-1; D gene uncertain. This CDR3 region has 14 residues. V lost 4 bases and J lost 0, with 9 bases in between. Germline CDR1 is MNHEY and CDR2 is SVGAGI. CDR3 sequence reads: CASSSITVNTEAFF. CDR3 nucleotides: TGTGCCAGCAGTTCAATAACAGTGAACACTGAAGCTTTCTTT.

The chain uses TRBV14 and TRBJ2-3; 8 bases line up with TRBD2. The germline V gene has CDR1 SGHDN and CDR2 FVKESK. This CDR3 has 18 amino acids. With 5 bases clipped from V and 1 base from J, the junction kept 14 bases outside the gene matches. CDR3 nucleotides: TGTGCCAGCAGCACCCCCTTTCGCCCAGCGGGAGGCACAGATACGCAGTATTTT. Its protein product is CASSTPFRPAGGTDTQYF.

This clone was found once. V gene TRBV28 combines with J gene TRBJ1-2; no reliable D call. Looked up from germline, CDR1 is MDHEN and CDR2 is SYDVKM. Trimming left V 8 bases short and J 7 bases short, with 11 bases between. CDR3 size: 11 residues. This CDR3 reads CASCLEGGYTF. DNA for the CDR3: TGTGCCAGCTGCCTGGAGGGTGGCTACACCTTC.

The rearrangement links TRBV5-1 to TRBJ2-7, with a tentative D call TRBD1 (5 bases). V was trimmed by 6 bases and J by 1 base, leaving 11 bases between them. Germline values: CDR1 SGHRS, CDR2 YFSETQ. The CDR3 extends over 13 amino acids. CDR3 protein: CASTIDSSYEQYF. CDR3 in DNA: TGCGCCAGCACGATAGACAGTTCCTACGAGCAGTACTTC.

The chain carries TRBV5-1 and TRBJ1-2; D is unresolved. There are 14 residues in the CDR3. Trimming removed 0 bases from V and 4 bases from J, with 10 bases in between. Germline CDR1 is SGHRS and CDR2 is YFSETQ. The CDR3 DNA sequence: TGCGCCAGCAGCTTGGTGGCCCCCAGCTATGGCTACACCTTC. Protein product: CASSLVAPSYGYTF.

The V gene is TRBV3-1 (or the pseudogene TRBV3-2), the J gene TRBJ2-5; TRBD2 matches at 11 bases. J was trimmed by 7 bases and V by 1 base; bases with no gene match: 11. Per germline, CDR1 LGHDT and CDR2 YNNKEL (reference sequence). The CDR3 sequence is 17 residues long. The CDR3 region is CASSQVLLAGVAGTQYF. CDR3 in DNA: TGTGCCAGCAGCCAAGTCTTACTAGCGGGAGTCGCGGGGACCCAGTACTTC.

The chain recombines TRBV19 with TRBJ1-5; 7 bases align to TRBD1. The CDR3 loop spans 16 amino acids. Per germline, CDR1 LNHDA and CDR2 SQIVND (reference sequence). V shed 9 bases, J shed 7 bases, and the junction held 18 bases outside the gene matches. Here the CDR3 DNA reads TGTGCCAGCGGGGAGCAGAGCAGGGGGGTCAGACAGCCCCAGCATTTT. Its protein is CASGEQSRGVRQPQHF.

The chain combines TRBV18 with TRBJ2-1; 12 bases fit TRBD2. Trimming at V came to 2 bases and at J to 5 bases, leaving 1 base not matched to a gene. The CDR3 consists of 15 residues. In germline, CDR1 is KGHSH, CDR2 LQKENI. CDR3 residues: CASSPRLAGDNEQFF. As DNA, the CDR3 is TGTGCCAGCTCACCAAGACTAGCGGGGGACAATGAGCAGTTCTTC.

This chain joins TRBV7-2 and TRBJ1-4, with 10 bases identical to TRBD1. The length of the CDR3 is 18 residues. Trimming removed 1 base from V and 0 bases from J; junction bases left unmatched: 5. The germline V gene encodes CDR1 SGHTA and CDR2 FQGNSA. The CDR3 bases are TGTGCCAGCAGCTTAGGGGGGGACAGGGGTGCAACTAATGAAAAACTGTTTTTT. This translates into CASSLGGDRGATNEKLFF.

This clone was found once. This chain links TRBV15 with TRBJ1-4; tentative D call: TRBD1 (5 bases). The CDR3 is 14 amino acids. Germline V gene data show CDR1 as LNHNV and CDR2 as YYDKDF (reference sequence). Trimming cost V 0 bases and J 14 bases, with 16 bases left between them. The CDR3 sequence is CATSRDKSQGRLFF. CDR3 in DNA: TGTGCCACCAGCAGAGATAAATCCCAGGGTAGGCTGTTTTTT.

This chain joins TRBV18 and TRBJ2-3, with 13 bases matching TRBD2. The V gene's germline CDR1 is KGHSH and CDR2 LQKENI. J was trimmed by 4 bases and V by 6 bases; bases with no gene match: 7. The CDR3 is 16 amino acids. In nucleotides, the CDR3 is TGTGCCAGCTCTCCTTGGACTAGCGGGAGCGCAGATACGCAGTATTTT. Protein sequence: CASSPWTSGSADTQYF.

The rearrangement uses TRBV6-5 and TRBJ1-5; 7 bases fit TRBD1. With 3 bases clipped from V and 2 bases from J, the junction kept 7 bases outside the gene matches. Germline V gives CDR1 MNHEY, CDR2 SVGAGI. The CDR3 is 16 residues long. The CDR3 DNA reads TGTGCCAGCAGTTATGAACAGGGGACCCGCAATCAGCCCCAGCATTTT. Amino acid sequence: CASSYEQGTRNQPQHF.

The chain is built from TRBV5-1 and TRBJ1-2; D gene uncertain. CDR1 is SGHRS, CDR2 YFSETQ, per germline. This CDR3 is built from 12 residues. The V end lost 2 bases, the J end lost 3 bases, and 5 bases lay between the germline ends. The CDR3: CASSLEDYGYTF. The DNA for the CDR3 is TGCGCCAGCAGCTTAGAGGACTATGGCTACACCTTC. The full variable domain, with the rest looked up from reference TRBV5-1 and TRBJ1-2, is KAGVTQTPRYLIKTRGQQVTLSCSPISGHRSVSWYQQTPGQGLQFLFEYFSETQRNKGNFPGRFSGRQFSNSRSEMNVSTLELGDSALYLCASSLEDYGYTFGSGTRLTVV.

A remark on this clone: A read error may produce the germline difference seen at one junction end. This rearrangement joins TRBV11-2 to TRBJ1-1, with D maybe TRBD1 (5 bases). CDR1 SGHAT and CDR2 FQNNGV come from the germline V gene. The CDR3 runs 13 residues. The chain's CDR3 is CASTLDRNTEAFF. Written as DNA, the CDR3 is TGTGCCAGCACCTTAGACAGGAACACTGAAGCTTTCTTT.

The rearrangement uses TRBV4-2 and TRBJ1-1; D not resolved. The V end was cut by 1 base, the J end by 3 bases, with 6 bases between. Germline assignment: CDR1 LGHNA and CDR2 YNFKEQ. CDR3 size: 13 residues. For the CDR3, the DNA is TGTGCCAGCAGCCAAGGCCCGGACACTGAAGCTTTCTTT. This gives the protein CASSQGPDTEAFF.

This chain connects TRBV28 to TRBJ1-1; D remains unclear. Trimming cost V 7 bases and J 5 bases, with 11 bases left between them. Germline V gene lookup returns CDR1 MDHEN and CDR2 SYDVKM. This CDR3 spans 12 amino acids. The CDR3: CASISRRTEAFF. Written as DNA, the CDR3 is TGTGCCAGCATCTCAAGGAGGACTGAAGCTTTCTTT. Combining the CDR3 with reference TRBV28 and TRBJ1-1 gives the whole variable domain DVKVTQSSRYLVKRTGEKVFLECVQDMDHENMFWYRQDPGLGLRLIYFSYDVKMKEKGDIPEGYSVSREKKERFSLILESASTNQTSMYLCASISRRTEAFFGQGTRLTVV.

CDR3 sequence: CSARDSRGYTF. The DNA of the CDR3 is TGCAGTGCACGGGACAGTAGAGGCTACACCTTC. The chain links TRBV20-1 to TRBJ1-2; TRBD1 matches at 7 bases. Trimming took 6 bases from V and 8 from J; bases not matched to a gene: 6. CDR3 length: 11 amino acids. CDR1 is DFQATT and CDR2 is SNEGSKA in the germline V gene (reference sequence).

The gene calls are TRBV2 and TRBJ1-4; D unresolved. Per germline, CDR1 SNHLY and CDR2 FYNNEI. Trimming cost V 7 bases and J 8 bases, with 17 bases left between them. The length of the CDR3 is 14 residues. The CDR3 DNA is TGTGCCAGCATTGCCTCACCTCCAAGCGAAAAACTGTTTTTT. Translated, it gives CASIASPPSEKLFF.

The chain has TRBV24-1 and TRBJ2-5; a possible D gene is TRBD2 (6 bases). The germline V gene encodes CDR1 KGHDR and CDR2 SFDVKD. This CDR3 is 15 amino acids long. Trimming shortened V by 4 bases and J by 5 bases, and 16 bases separated the two germline ends. This CDR3 is CATSDLGRGYETQYF. In DNA form, the CDR3 reads TGTGCCACCAGTGACCTGGGGCGGGGTTACGAGACCCAGTACTTC.

The V call is TRBV11-2, the J call TRBJ2-5; no reliable D call. V lost 1 base to trimming and J lost 2 bases, with 8 bases between them. CDR1 and CDR2 from the germline V gene are SGHAT and FQNNGV. The length of the CDR3 is 14 residues. CDR3: CASSLGAKQETQYF. The CDR3 nucleotides read TGTGCCAGCAGCTTAGGGGCTAAACAAGAGACCCAGTACTTC.